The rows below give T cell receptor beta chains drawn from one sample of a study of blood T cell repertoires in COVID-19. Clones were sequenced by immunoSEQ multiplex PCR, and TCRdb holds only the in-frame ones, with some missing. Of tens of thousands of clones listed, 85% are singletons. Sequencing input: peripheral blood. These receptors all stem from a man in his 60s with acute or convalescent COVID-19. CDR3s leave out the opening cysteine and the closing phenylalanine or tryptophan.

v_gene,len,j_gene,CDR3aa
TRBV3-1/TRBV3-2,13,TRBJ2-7,ASSQDPTSGHEQY
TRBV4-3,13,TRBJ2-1,ASSLYRGGNNEQF
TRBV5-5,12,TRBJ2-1,ASSFTSGGNEQF
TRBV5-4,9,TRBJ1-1,AFWTDAEAF
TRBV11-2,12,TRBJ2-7,ASSPGQWGYEQY
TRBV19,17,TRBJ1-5,ASSISRQGAATSNQPQH
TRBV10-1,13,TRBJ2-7,ASSGTGGTYDEQY
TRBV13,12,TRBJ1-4,ASSMTGREEKLF
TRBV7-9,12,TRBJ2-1,ASSPAGAYNEQF
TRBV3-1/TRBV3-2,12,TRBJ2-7,ASSPPTGGYEQY
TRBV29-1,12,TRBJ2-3,SATGRSITDTQY
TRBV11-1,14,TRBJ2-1,ASSPRGLARTLEQF